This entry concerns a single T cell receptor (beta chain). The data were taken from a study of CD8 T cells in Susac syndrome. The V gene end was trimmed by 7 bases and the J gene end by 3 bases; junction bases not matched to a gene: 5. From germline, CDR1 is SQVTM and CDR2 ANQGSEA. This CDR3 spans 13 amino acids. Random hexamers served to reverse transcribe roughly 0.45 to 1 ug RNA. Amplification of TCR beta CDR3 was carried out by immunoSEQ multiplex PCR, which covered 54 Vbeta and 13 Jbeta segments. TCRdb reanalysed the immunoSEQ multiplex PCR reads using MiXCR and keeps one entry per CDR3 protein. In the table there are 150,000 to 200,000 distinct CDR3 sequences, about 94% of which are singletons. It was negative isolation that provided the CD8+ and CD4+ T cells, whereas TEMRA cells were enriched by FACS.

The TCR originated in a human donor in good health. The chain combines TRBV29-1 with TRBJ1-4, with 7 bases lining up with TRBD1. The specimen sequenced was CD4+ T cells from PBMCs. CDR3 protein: CSAQTGSNEKLFF. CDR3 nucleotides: TGCAGCGCTCAGACAGGGTCTAATGAAAAACTGTTTTTT.